This T cell receptor (beta chain) was recovered during a study of T cells in Graves' hyperthyroidism and ophthalmopathy. Initially, at the first diagnosis of hyperthyroidism and before any ophthalmopathy symptoms, blood was sampled. Germline V gives CDR1 SGHRS, CDR2 YFSETQ. CDR3 length: 14 residues. With 2 bases clipped from V and 5 bases from J, the junction kept 5 bases outside the gene matches. The CDR3 regions of TCR beta were amplified from RNA transcripts. First-round RT-PCR of the TCR CDR3 relied on the HTBI primer set. TCRdb reanalysed the multiplex PCR reads using MiXCR and keeps one entry per CDR3 protein. Of about 280,000 distinct CDR3 sequences listed, under 30% are singletons.

The receptor was isolated from a man aged 35 to 55 with Graves' hyperthyroidism that later progressed to Graves' ophthalmopathy. Sample: blood. The rearrangement uses TRBV5-1 and TRBJ2-5; 8 bases fit TRBD1. CDR3 DNA sequence: TGCGCCAGCAGCTTTCAGGGGGCGGGCGAGACCCAGTACTTC. This codes for CASSFQGAGETQYF.